Presented here are 10 T cell receptor beta chains from one specimen sequenced in a study of blood T cell repertoires in COVID-19. Only in-frame clones appear in the TCRdb table, and some are missing; sequencing was by immunoSEQ multiplex PCR. Among 90,000 to 100,000 clones listed, 86% were seen once. Sequences were obtained from peripheral blood. The origin of the receptors is an older man with acute or convalescent COVID-19.

This sequence joins TRBV3-1 (or the pseudogene TRBV3-2) and TRBJ2-7; TRBD2 is a possible D gene (6 bases). CDR3 size: 17 residues. The V gene's germline CDR1 is LGHDT and CDR2 YNNKEL (reference sequence). The V gene lost 1 base and the J gene lost 0 bases, with 16 bases spanning the gap. Here the CDR3 reads CASSQGIIWGDSYEQYF. The DNA for the CDR3 is TGTGCCAGCAGCCAAGGGATAATCTGGGGGGACTCCTACGAGCAGTACTTC.

DNA of the CDR3: TGTGCCAGCAGCATGCAGGGGGCGCAGAGTACTGAAGCTTTCTTT. Its protein is CASSMQGAQSTEAFF. The chain uses TRBV7-2 and TRBJ1-1; TRBD1 matches 8 bases. J gave up 5 bases and V 5 bases, and 10 bases lay outside the gene matches. Germline V gene sequence: CDR1 SGHTA, CDR2 FQGNSA. The CDR3 is 15 residues long.

The chain combines TRBV3-1 (or the pseudogene TRBV3-2) with TRBJ1-5, with D hard to call. CDR3 length equals 16 residues. The V gene's germline CDR1 is LGHDT and CDR2 YNNKEL (reference sequence). Trimming removed 3 bases from V and 2 bases from J, with 14 bases in between. The CDR3 DNA follows: TGTGCCAGCAGCCATAGGGCTACCGGGGGCAATCAGCCCCAGCATTTT. Translated: CASSHRATGGNQPQHF.

The CDR3 sequence: CASSPLEDTEAFF. In nucleotides, the CDR3 is TGTGCCAGCTCACCCCTCGAGGACACTGAAGCTTTCTTT. V is TRBV18 and J is TRBJ1-1, with D hard to call. Germline V gene lookup returns CDR1 KGHSH and CDR2 LQKENI. V was trimmed by 3 bases and J by 3 bases, leaving 8 bases between them. This CDR3 has 13 amino acids. Full variable domain (missing parts from reference TRBV18 and TRBJ1-1): NAGVMQNPRHLVRRRGQEARLRCSPMKGHSHVYWYRQLPEEGLKFMVYLQKENIIDESGMPKERFSAEFPKEGPSILRIQQVVRGDSAAYFCASSPLEDTEAFFGQGTRLTVV.

The chain is built from TRBV7-3 and TRBJ2-2, with D unresolved. The CDR3 has 12 amino acids. Germline CDR1 and CDR2: SGHTA and FQGTGA. With 6 bases removed from V and 2 bases from J, the gap between germline ends came to 4 bases. This CDR3 is CASSSNTGELFF. Here the CDR3 DNA reads TGTGCCAGCAGTTCAAACACCGGGGAGCTGTTTTTT.

This clone occurred a few times. This chain connects TRBV29-1 to TRBJ1-1, with D perhaps matching TRBD1 (5 bases). Trimming cost V 6 bases and J 1 base, with 12 bases left between them. Germline CDR1 reads SQVTM; CDR2 reads ANQGSEA. The CDR3 has 13 residues. CDR3 sequence (DNA): TGCAGCGTAGGGACTGGGAGGAACACTGAAGCTTTCTTT. Protein sequence: CSVGTGRNTEAFF.

The rearrangement links TRBV24-1 to TRBJ2-3, with D possibly matching TRBD2 (5 bases). Germline CDR1 reads KGHDR; CDR2 reads SFDVKD. The CDR3 is 13 amino acids. The V gene lost 7 bases and the J gene lost 1 base, with 8 bases spanning the gap. The CDR3 region has the DNA TGTGCCACCAGGCTAGCCGGCACAGATACGCAGTATTTT. Translating gives CATRLAGTDTQYF.

This clone is a singleton in its sample. This chain links TRBV5-1 with TRBJ2-7; TRBD2 is a possible D gene (6 bases). V was trimmed by 4 bases and J by 7 bases, leaving 12 bases between them. This CDR3 has 12 amino acids. Germline V gene sequence: CDR1 SGHRS, CDR2 YFSETQ. In nucleotides, the CDR3 is TGCGCCAGCAGCGGGGCGGGATGGGAGCAGTACTTC. Protein sequence: CASSGAGWEQYF.

The rearrangement joins TRBV4-1 to TRBJ2-7; 9 positions agree with TRBD1. The CDR3 is made up of 17 amino acids. CDR1 and CDR2 (germline): MGHRA, YSYEKL. Trimming removed 5 bases from V and 2 bases from J; junction bases left unmatched: 13. CDR3 sequence (DNA): TGCGCCAGCAGCATAGAGCCGGCGGGACAGGGAGCCTACGAGCAGTACTTC. Protein: CASSIEPAGQGAYEQYF.

The chain joins TRBV15 to TRBJ1-5; TRBD1 matches 10 bases. The CDR3 runs 14 residues. V lost 5 bases and J lost 7; bases outside the gene matches: 5. The germline gives CDR1 LNHNV, CDR2 YYDKDF (reference sequence). CDR3 protein: CATSLGTGVQPQHF. The CDR3 DNA follows: TGTGCCACCAGCCTCGGGACAGGGGTCCAGCCCCAGCATTTT.